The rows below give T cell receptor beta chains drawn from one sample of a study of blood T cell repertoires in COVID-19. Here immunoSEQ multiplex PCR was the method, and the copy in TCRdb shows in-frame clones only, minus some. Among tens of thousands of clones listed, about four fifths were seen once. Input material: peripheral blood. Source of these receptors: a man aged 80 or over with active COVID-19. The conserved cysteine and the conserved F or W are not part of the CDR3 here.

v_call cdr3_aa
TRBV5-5 ASSLVRGQGETQY
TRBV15 ATSRYQGSPYEQY
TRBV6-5 ASTGVARETQY
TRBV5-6 ASSLDREVVGANVLT
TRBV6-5 ASSPRDSGGNTIY
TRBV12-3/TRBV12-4 ASSFFTGELF
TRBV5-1 TSSSSQAFYGYT
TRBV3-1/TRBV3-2 ASSQDVGTSTPTSNTGELF
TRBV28 ASRGSNSGNTIY
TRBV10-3 AISSTGHNEKLF
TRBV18 ASSRGQGDFSAQH
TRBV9 ASSVAMVKTAGNTIY
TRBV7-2 ASSLAVGGIQPQH
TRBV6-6 ASSSPLQRPYEQY
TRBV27 ASSRKTGGLTGELF
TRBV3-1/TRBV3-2 ASSRGWTGELF
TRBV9 ASSVPGLAGGSTDTQY
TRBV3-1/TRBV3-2 ASSPGTGDRQPQH
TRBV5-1 ASSLRSFMNTEAF
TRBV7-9 ASSLNEVEGYT
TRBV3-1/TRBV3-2 ASSQPQGARYT
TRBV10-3 ATKGRLGIVRQF
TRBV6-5 ASSYLDSPYGYT
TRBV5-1 ASSLGQGHSPLH
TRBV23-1 ASSHFGGGPNYGYT
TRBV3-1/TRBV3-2 ASSQDYRVSYEQY
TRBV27 ASSSRDRTYEQY
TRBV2 ASSGAGGRTIY
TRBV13 ASSLGRGNEQY
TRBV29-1 SARDFVAF
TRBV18 ASSPGLAGGKQQY
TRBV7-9 ASSFRSYNSPLH
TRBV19 ASSGDRVSNQPQH
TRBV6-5 ASSPQPGTEAF
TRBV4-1 ASSQVVVRSNTGELF
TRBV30 AWSHTGQHNQPQH
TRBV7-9 ASSLILGANTGELF
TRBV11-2 ASSPADRGTEAF
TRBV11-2 ASSSGYNSPLH
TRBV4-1 ASSQAPGSSGGGRTGELF
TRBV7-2 ASSLGDNQPQH
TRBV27 ASSGTGVSYEQY
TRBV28 ASSHLAGTSYEQY
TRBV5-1 ASSLARANTEAF
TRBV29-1 SVRGALTYNEQF
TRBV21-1 ASSKEAVNTEAF
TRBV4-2 ASSYSKFSGELF
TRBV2 ASSRGRGSYNEQF
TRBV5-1 ASSLALGGEKLF
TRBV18 ASSQGQGAIGELF
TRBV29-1 SVENSANNEQF
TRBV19 ASSKGQANEKLF